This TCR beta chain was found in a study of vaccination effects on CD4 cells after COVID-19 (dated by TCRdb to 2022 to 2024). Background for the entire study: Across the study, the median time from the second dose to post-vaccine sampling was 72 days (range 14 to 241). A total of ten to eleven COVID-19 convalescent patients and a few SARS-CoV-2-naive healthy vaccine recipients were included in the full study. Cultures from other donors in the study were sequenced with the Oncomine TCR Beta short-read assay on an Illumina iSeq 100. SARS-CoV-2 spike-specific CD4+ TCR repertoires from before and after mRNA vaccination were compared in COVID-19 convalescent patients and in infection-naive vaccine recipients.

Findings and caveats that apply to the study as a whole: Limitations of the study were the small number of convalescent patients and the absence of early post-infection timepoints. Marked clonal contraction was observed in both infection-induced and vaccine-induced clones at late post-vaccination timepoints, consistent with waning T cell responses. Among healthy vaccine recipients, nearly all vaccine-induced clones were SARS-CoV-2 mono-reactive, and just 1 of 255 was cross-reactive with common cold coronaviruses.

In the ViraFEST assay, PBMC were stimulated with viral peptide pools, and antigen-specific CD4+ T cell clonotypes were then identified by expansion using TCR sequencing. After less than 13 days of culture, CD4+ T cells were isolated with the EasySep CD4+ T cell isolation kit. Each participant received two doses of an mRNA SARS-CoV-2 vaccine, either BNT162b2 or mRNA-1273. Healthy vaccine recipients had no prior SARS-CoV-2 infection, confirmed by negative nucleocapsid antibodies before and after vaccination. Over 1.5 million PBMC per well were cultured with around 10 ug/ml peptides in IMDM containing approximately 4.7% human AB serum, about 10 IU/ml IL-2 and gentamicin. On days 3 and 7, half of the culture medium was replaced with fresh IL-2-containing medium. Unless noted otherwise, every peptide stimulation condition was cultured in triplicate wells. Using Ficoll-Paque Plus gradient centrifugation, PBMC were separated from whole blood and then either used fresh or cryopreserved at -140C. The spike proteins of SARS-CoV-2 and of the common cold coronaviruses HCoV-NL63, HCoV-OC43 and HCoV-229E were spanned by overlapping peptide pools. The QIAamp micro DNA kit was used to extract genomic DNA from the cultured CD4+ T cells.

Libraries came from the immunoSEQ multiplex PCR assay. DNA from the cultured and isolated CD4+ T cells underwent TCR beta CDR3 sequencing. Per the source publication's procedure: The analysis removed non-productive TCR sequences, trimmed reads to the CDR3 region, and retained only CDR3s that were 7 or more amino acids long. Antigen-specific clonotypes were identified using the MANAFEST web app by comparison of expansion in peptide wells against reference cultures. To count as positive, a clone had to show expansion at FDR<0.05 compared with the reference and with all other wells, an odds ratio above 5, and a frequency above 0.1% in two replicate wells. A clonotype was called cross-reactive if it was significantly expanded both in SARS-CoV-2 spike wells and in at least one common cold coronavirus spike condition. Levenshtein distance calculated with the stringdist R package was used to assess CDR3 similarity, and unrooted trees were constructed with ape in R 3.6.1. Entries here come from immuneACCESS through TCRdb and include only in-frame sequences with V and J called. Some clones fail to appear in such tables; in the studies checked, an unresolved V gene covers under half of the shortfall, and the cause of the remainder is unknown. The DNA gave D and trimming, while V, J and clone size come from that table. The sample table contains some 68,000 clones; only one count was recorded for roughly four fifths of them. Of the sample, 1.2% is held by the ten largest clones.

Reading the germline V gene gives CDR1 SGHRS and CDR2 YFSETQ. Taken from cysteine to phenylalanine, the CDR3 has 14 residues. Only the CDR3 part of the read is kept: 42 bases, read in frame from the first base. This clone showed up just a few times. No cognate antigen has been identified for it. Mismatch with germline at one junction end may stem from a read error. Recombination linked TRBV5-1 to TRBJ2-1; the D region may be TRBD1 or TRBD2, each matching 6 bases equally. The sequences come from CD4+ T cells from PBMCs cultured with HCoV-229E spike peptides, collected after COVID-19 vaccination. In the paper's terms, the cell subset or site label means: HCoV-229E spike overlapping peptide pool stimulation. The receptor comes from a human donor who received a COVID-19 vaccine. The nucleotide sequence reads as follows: TGCGCCAGCCGAGGGGGGCCTTCCTCCAATGAGCAGTTCTTC. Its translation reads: CASRGGPSSNEQFF.